Below, 15 T cell receptor beta chains from the same sample are listed, as sequenced in a study of blood T cell repertoires in COVID-19. Assay used: immunoSEQ multiplex PCR; TCRdb lists only in-frame clones, some missing. The repertoire holds under 150,000 clones, with almost 85% as singletons. The sequencing sample was made of peripheral blood. The receptors were gathered from a man between 60 and 75 years old with acute or convalescent COVID-19.

A few counts support this clone. CDR3 protein: CASSGTRSSNEQFF. CDR3 sequence (DNA): TGTGCCAGCAGCGGGACTAGATCTTCCAATGAGCAGTTCTTC. The chain links TRBV27 to TRBJ2-1; 8 nucleotides agree with TRBD2. The ends lost 6 bases at V and 6 bases at J; junction bases unmatched: 7. The CDR3 runs to 14 residues. CDR1 is MNHEY, CDR2 SMNVEV, per germline (reference sequence).

This clone was detected only once. V gene TRBV7-9 combines with J gene TRBJ2-7; 7 bases are a match to TRBD1. The germline V gene encodes CDR1 SEHNR and CDR2 FQNEAQ (reference sequence). The J segment lost 6 bases and the V segment lost 4 bases, leaving 9 bases of the junction unmatched. The CDR3 has 14 residues. The CDR3 loop is CASSYLTGYGEQYF. The CDR3, as DNA: TGTGCCAGCAGCTACCTGACAGGGTATGGCGAGCAGTACTTC.

This clone was counted a few times. The rearrangement links TRBV29-1 to TRBJ1-2; possible D gene TRBD1, 5 bases. Trimming shortened V by 4 bases and J by 2 bases, and 11 bases separated the two germline ends. The germline gives CDR1 SQVTM, CDR2 ANQGSEA. The length of the CDR3 is 13 residues. The CDR3: CSVAQGGNYGYTF. The CDR3 nucleotides are TGCAGCGTTGCTCAGGGTGGGAACTATGGCTACACCTTC.

The V gene is TRBV7-9, the J gene TRBJ2-7; D might be TRBD2 (5 bases). V was clipped by 3 bases and J by 7 bases, with 10 bases between them. CDR3 length: 12 residues. Germline V CDR1 and CDR2: SEHNR, FQNEAQ (reference sequence). CDR3 amino acids: CASSLEAREQYF. CDR3 nucleotides: TGTGCCAGCAGCTTGGAGGCTAGAGAGCAGTACTTC.

The chain employs TRBV30 and TRBJ2-1, with D unclear. This CDR3 is built from 10 residues. Trimming removed 3 bases from V and 9 bases from J, with 6 bases in between. Germline V gene data show CDR1 as GTSNPN and CDR2 as SVGIG (reference sequence). The CDR3 DNA reads as TGTGCCTGGAGAAGAGGTGAGCAGTTCTTC. Its translation is CAWRRGEQFF.

On this clone: The junction and the germline gene differ at one end; a read error may be behind it. The V and J genes are TRBV10-3 and TRBJ2-3, with D possibly being TRBD2 (5 bases). The length of the CDR3 is 13 residues. Per the germline V gene, CDR1 is ENHRY and CDR2 is SYGVKD. The CDR3 protein is CAVSSGDSDTQYF. Written as DNA, the CDR3 is TGTGCCGTCAGCAGCGGAGATTCAGATACGCAGTATTTT.

This clone was detected once. V is TRBV4-1 and J is TRBJ2-1; 7 bases are a match to TRBD2. In germline, CDR1 is MGHRA, CDR2 YSYEKL. This CDR3 region has 19 residues. The V gene end was trimmed by 0 bases and the J gene end by 3 bases; junction bases not matched to a gene: 14. CDR3 loop: CASSQERAKTSANYNEQFF. CDR3 nucleotide sequence: TGCGCCAGCAGCCAAGAAAGAGCCAAAACTAGCGCGAACTACAATGAGCAGTTCTTC.

V is TRBV2 and J is TRBJ2-7; a possible D gene is TRBD1 (5 bases). This CDR3 is 14 amino acids long. The germline V gene encodes CDR1 SNHLY and CDR2 FYNNEI. V lost 4 bases to trimming and J lost 0 bases, with 10 bases between them. CDR3 protein: CASSGWGSSYEQYF. The CDR3 region has the DNA TGTGCCAGCAGTGGGTGGGGCTCCTCCTACGAGCAGTACTTC.

The genes are TRBV5-1 and TRBJ1-4, with 9 bases aligning to TRBD1. The V gene's germline CDR1 is SGHRS and CDR2 YFSETQ. Unmatched junction bases numbered 8, after V lost 4 bases and J lost 1 base. This CDR3 region has 17 residues. DNA of the CDR3: TGCGCCAGCAGCCCGCAGCCGGGACAGGGAACTAATGAAAAACTGTTTTTT. As protein: CASSPQPGQGTNEKLFF.

The chain uses TRBV24-1 and TRBJ2-1; TRBD1 aligns across 12 bases. The V gene's germline CDR1 is KGHDR and CDR2 SFDVKD. The CDR3 is made up of 15 amino acids. V dropped 6 bases and J dropped 7; count of bases not matched to a gene: 6. The CDR3 nucleotides are TGTGCCACCAGTCTACCGGGACAGGGGGCAAATGAGCAGTTCTTC. Translated: CATSLPGQGANEQFF.

V usage is TRBV6-5 and J usage is TRBJ1-2; D remains unclear. In germline, CDR1 is MNHEY, CDR2 SVGAGI. With 0 bases removed from V and 0 bases from J, the gap between germline ends came to 8 bases. The length of the CDR3 is 15 residues. CDR3 residues: CASSYSIIANYGYTF. For the CDR3, the DNA is TGTGCCAGCAGTTACTCGATCATAGCTAACTATGGCTACACCTTC.

On this clone itself: Relative to the germline gene, one junction end is altered; a read error may explain this. The chain has TRBV19 and TRBJ2-1, with D tentatively TRBD2 (6 bases). CDR1 LNHDA and CDR2 SQIVND come from the germline V gene (reference sequence). The CDR3 covers 16 residues. The CDR3: CASSIADGSSYNEQFF. As DNA, the CDR3 is TGTGCCAGTAGCATAGCGGACGGGAGCTCCTACAATGAGCAGTTCTTC.

This clone turned up a few times. The rearrangement joins TRBV5-1 to TRBJ1-4; TRBD1 agrees at 7 bases. Trimming at V came to 0 bases and at J to 3 bases, leaving 5 bases not matched to a gene. Germline V CDR1 and CDR2: SGHRS, YFSETQ. The CDR3 covers 16 residues. The CDR3 DNA reads TGCGCCAGCAGCTTGGCAGGGGGTGTCTCTAATGAAAAACTGTTTTTT. Amino acids: CASSLAGGVSNEKLFF.

This rearrangement joins TRBV3-1 (or the pseudogene TRBV3-2) to TRBJ2-1, with 9 bases aligning to TRBD2. With V trimmed by 0 bases and J by 9 bases, 6 bases remained unmatched. CDR3 length: 15 amino acids. The germline V gene has CDR1 LGHDT and CDR2 YNNKEL (reference sequence). CDR3 region: CASSQESSGSGEQFF. The CDR3 DNA sequence: TGTGCCAGCAGCCAAGAGAGTAGCGGGAGCGGTGAGCAGTTCTTC.

Comment on this clone: In the same sample, other DNA sequences code for this CDR3. This chain connects TRBV24-1 to TRBJ2-6; 7 bases are a match to TRBD1. In germline, CDR1 is KGHDR, CDR2 SFDVKD. The V and J ends lost 3 bases and 4 bases, in that order; junction bases with no gene match: 5. CDR3 length: 16 residues. For the CDR3, the DNA is TGTGCCACCAGTGATAGTGACAGGGCCGGGGCCAACGTCCTGACTTTC. It codes for CATSDSDRAGANVLTF.